This T cell receptor beta chain was profiled in a study of blood T cell repertoires in COVID-19. The assay was immunoSEQ multiplex PCR, and TCRdb's table has in-frame clones only and misses some. The sample consists of roughly 200,000 clones, approximately 86% of them appearing once. Participants reported their clinical history, and cohort assignment relied on those reports. Per germline, CDR1 MDHEN and CDR2 SYDVKM. CDR3 length: 12 residues. Unmatched junction bases numbered 2, after V lost 10 bases and J lost 4 bases. The clonotype was recovered from a man aged 18 to 35 with acute COVID-19. Sequencing used PBMCs or T cells enriched from blood (not recorded which). The chain has TRBV28 and TRBJ1-5; 9 bases line up with TRBD1. The CDR3 is CAKGTGNQPQHF. DNA of the CDR3: TGTGCCAAAGGGACAGGGAATCAGCCCCAGCATTTT.